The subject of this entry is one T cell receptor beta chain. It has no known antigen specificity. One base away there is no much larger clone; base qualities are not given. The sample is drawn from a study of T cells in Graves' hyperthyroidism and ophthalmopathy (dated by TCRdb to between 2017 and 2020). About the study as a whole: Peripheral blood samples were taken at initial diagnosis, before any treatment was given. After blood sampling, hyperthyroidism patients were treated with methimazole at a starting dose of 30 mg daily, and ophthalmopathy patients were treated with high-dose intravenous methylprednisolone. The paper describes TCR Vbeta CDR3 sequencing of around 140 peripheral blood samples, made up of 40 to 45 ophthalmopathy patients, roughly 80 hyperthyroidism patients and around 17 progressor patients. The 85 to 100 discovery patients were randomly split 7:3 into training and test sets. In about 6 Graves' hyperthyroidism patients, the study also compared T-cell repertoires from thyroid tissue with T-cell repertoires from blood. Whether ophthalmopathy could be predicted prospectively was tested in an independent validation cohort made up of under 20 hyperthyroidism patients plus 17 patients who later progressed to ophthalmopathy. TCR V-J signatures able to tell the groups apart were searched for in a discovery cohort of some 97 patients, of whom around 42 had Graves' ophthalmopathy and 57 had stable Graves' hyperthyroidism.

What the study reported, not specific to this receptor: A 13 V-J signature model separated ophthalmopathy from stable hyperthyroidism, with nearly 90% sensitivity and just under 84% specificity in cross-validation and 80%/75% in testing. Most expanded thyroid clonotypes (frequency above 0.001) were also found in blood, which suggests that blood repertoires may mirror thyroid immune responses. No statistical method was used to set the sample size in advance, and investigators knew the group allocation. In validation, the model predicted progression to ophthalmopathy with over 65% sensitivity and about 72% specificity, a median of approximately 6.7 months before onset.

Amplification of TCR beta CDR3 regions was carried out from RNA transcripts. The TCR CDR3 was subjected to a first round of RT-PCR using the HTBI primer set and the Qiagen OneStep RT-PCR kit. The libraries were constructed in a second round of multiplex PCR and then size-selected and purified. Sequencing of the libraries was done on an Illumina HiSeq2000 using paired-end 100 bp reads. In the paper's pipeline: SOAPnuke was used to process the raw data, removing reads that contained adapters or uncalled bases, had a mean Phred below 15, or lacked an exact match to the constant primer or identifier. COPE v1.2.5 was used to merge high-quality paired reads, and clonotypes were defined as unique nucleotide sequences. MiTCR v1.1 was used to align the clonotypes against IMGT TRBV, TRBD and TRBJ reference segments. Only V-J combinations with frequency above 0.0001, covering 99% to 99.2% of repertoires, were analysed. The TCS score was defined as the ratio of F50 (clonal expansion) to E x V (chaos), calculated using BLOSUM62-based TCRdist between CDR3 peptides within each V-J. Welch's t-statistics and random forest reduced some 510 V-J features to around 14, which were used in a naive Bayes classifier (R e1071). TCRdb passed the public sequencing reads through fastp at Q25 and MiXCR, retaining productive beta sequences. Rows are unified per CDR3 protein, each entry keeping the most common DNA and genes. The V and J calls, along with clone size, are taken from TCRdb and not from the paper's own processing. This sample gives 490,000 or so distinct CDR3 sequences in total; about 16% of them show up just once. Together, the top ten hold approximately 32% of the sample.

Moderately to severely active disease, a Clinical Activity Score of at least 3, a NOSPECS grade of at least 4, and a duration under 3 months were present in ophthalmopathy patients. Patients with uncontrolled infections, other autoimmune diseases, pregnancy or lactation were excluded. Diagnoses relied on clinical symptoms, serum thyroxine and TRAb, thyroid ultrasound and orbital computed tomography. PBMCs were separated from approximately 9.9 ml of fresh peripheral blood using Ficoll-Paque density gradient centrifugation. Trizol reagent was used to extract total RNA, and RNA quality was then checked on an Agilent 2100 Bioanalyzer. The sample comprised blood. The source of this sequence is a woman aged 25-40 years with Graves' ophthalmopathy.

The CDR3 sequence is CASSPRQNTEAFF. At the DNA level, the sequence is TGCGCCAGCAGTCCACGACAGAACACTGAAGCTTTCTTT. This chain joins TRBV4-1 to TRBJ1-1, with the D gene not clear enough to name. Reading from cysteine to phenylalanine, the CDR3 counts 13 amino acids. The only DNA kept is the CDR3, 39 bases in frame from the first base. Per the germline V gene, MGHRA is the CDR1 and YSYEKL is the CDR2. V is clipped by 6 bases and J by 1 base, and the sequence between their germline boundaries is 9 bases long.